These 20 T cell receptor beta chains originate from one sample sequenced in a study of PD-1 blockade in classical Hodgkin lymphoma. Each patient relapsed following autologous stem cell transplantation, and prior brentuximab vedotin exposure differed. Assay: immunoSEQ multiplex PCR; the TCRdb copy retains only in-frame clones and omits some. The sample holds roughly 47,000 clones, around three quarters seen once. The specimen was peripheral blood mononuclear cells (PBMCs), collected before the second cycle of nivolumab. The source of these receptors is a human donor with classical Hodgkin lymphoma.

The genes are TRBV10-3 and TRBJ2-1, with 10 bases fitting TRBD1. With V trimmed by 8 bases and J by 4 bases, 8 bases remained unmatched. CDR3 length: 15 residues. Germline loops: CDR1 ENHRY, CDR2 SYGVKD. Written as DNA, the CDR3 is TGTGCCATCGGAGCCGGGACAGGGGCTTACAATGAGCAGTTCTTC. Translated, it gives CAIGAGTGAYNEQFF.

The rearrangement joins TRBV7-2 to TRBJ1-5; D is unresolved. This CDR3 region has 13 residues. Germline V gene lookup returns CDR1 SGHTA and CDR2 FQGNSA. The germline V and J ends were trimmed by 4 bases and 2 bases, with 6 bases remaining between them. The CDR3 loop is CASSSFGNQPQHF. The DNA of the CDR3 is TGTGCCAGCAGCTCCTTTGGCAATCAGCCCCAGCATTTT.

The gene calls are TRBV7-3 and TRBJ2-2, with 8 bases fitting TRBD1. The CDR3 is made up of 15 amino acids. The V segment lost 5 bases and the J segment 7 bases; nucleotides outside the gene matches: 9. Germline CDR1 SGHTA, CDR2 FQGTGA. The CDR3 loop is CASSPWATGVGELFF. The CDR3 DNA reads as TGTGCCAGCAGCCCATGGGCGACAGGGGTCGGGGAGCTGTTTTTT.

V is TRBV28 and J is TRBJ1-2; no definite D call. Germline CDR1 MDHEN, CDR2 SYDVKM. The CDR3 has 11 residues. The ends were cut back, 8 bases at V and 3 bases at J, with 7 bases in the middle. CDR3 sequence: CASVGDYGYTF. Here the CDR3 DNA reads TGTGCCAGCGTCGGTGACTATGGCTACACCTTC.

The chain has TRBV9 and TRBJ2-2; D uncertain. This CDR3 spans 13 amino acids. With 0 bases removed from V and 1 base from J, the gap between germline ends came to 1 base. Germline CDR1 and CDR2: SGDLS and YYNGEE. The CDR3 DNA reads TGTGCCAGCAGCGTAGAGAACACCGGGGAGCTGTTTTTT. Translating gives CASSVENTGELFF.

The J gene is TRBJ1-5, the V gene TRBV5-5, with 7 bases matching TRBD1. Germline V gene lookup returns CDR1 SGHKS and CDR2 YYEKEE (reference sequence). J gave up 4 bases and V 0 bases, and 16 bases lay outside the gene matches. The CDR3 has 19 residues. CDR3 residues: CASSLALTGPGAGNQPQHF. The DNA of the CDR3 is TGTGCCAGCAGCTTGGCCCTGACAGGGCCCGGGGCAGGGAATCAGCCCCAGCATTTT.

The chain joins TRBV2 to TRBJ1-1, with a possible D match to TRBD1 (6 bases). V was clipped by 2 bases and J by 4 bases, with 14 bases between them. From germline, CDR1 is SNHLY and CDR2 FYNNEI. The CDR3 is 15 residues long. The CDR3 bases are TGTGCCAGCAGTGAATCTGGCAGGGGAAGCACTGAAGCTTTCTTT. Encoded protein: CASSESGRGSTEAFF.

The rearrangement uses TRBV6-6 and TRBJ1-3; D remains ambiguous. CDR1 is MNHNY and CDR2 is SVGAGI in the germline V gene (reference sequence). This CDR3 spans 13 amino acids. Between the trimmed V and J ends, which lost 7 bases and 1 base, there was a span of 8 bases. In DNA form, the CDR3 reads TGTGCCAGCAACCCTGGATCTGGAAACACCATATATTTT. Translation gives CASNPGSGNTIYF.

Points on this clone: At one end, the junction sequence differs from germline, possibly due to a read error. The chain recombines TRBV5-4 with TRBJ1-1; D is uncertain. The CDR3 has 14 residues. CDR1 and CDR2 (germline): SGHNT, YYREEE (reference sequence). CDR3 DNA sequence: TGTGCCAGCAGTTTGGTTTCCTCGAACACTGAAGCTTTCTTT. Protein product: CASSLVSSNTEAFF.

The CDR3 region has the DNA TGTGCCAGTAGTAGTGGGGACAGGGGTTTGGAGACCCAGTACTTC. It codes for CASSSGDRGLETQYF. This rearrangement joins TRBV19 to TRBJ2-5; 10 bases are a match to TRBD1. This CDR3 comprises 15 residues. Germline V gene data show CDR1 as LNHDA and CDR2 as SQIVND (reference sequence). V dropped 4 bases and J dropped 5; count of bases not matched to a gene: 7.

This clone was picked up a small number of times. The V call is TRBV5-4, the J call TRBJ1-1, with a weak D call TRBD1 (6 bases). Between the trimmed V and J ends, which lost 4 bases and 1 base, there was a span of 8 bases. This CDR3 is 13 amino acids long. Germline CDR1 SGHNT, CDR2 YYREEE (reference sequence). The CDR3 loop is CASSADRNTEAFF. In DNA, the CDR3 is TGTGCCAGCAGCGCGGACAGGAACACTGAAGCTTTCTTT.

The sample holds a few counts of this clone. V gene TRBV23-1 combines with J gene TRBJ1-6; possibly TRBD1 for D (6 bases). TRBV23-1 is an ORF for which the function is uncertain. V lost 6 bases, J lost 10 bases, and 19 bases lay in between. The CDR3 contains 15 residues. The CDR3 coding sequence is TGCGCCAGCAGCCCCTACGGGACACACACATCACCCCTCCACTTT. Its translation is CASSPYGTHTSPLHF.

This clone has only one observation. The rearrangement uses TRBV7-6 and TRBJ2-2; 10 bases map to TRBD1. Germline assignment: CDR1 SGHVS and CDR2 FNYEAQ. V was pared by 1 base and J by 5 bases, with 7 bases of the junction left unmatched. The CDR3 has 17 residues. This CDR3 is CASSLGVGQGKTGELFF. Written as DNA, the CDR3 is TGTGCCAGCAGCTTAGGTGTGGGACAGGGGAAAACCGGGGAGCTGTTTTTT.

This chain's CDR3 is CASSLGGYSNQPQHF. In DNA, the CDR3 is TGCGCCAGCAGCTTGGGGGGTTATAGCAATCAGCCCCAGCATTTT. This rearrangement joins TRBV5-1 to TRBJ1-5; D gene uncertain. Trimming removed 0 bases from V and 0 bases from J, with 7 bases in between. The CDR3 sequence is 15 residues long. Germline lookup yields CDR1 SGHRS and CDR2 YFSETQ.

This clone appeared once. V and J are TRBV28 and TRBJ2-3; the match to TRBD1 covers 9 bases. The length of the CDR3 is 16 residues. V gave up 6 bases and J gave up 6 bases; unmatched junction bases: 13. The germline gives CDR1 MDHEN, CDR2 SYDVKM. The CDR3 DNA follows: TGTGCCAGCAGCACCCCCAGGACAGGGGCGTCGGATACGCAGTATTTT. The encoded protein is CASSTPRTGASDTQYF.

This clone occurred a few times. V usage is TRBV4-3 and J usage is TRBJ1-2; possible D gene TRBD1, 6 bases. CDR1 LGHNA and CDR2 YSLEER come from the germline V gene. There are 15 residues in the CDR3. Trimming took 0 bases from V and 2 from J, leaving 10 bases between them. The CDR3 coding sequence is TGCGCCAGCAGCCAAGATCGCACAGGGAACTATGGCTACACCTTC. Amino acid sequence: CASSQDRTGNYGYTF.

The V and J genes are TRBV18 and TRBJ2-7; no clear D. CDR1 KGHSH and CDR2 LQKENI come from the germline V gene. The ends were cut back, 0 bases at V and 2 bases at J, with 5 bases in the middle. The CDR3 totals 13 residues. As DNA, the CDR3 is TGTGCCAGCTCACCACCATCGGCCTACGAGCAGTACTTC. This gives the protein CASSPPSAYEQYF.

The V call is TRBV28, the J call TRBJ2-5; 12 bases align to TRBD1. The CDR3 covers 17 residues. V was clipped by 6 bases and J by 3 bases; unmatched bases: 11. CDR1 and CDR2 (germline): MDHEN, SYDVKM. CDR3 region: CASSLAGTGGREETQYF. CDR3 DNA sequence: TGTGCCAGCAGCCTCGCCGGGACAGGGGGCCGGGAAGAGACCCAGTACTTC.

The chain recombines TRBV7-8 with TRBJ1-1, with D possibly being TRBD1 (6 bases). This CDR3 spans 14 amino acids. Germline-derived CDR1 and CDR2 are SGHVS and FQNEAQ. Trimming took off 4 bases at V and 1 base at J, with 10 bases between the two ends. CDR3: CASSSHRENTEAFF. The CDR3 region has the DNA TGTGCCAGCAGCTCTCACAGGGAGAACACTGAAGCTTTCTTT.

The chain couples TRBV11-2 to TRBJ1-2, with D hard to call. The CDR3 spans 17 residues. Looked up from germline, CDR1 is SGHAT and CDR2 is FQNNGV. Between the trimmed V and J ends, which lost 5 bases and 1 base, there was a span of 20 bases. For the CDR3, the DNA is TGTGCCAGCAGCACCCGCCCTTTGACGACCCATAACTATGGCTACACCTTC. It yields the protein CASSTRPLTTHNYGYTF.